The 22 T cell receptor beta chains presented below share a single source sample, sequenced in a study of shared clonotypes between healthy human individuals. Naivety among CD8 cells was defined by CD45RO negativity and positive CCR7 selection, thereby excluding terminally differentiated effector memory CD45RA+ cells. TCRdb's table, derived via immunoSEQ multiplex PCR, lists solely in-frame clones and lacks some. Seen here are about 2.1 million clones, 85% to 95% observed once, and the top ten hold approximately 1.7%. Sequencing used naive CD8+ T cells from PBMCs. The receptor set was obtained from a young man in good health. Some clones in this sample may be carry-over from other donors' samples.

The chain links TRBV6-4 to TRBJ2-1, with D possibly being TRBD2 (5 bases). Germline CDR1 reads MRHNA; CDR2 reads SNTAGT. Trimming removed 2 bases at V and 5 bases at J, with 16 bases between. The CDR3 totals 16 residues. The CDR3: CASSDVGGRSNNEQFF. The CDR3 DNA reads as TGTGCCAGCAGTGACGTAGGAGGACGCTCTAACAATGAGCAGTTCTTC.

The J gene is TRBJ2-7, the V gene TRBV27; D possibly matches TRBD1 or TRBD2 (5 bases each). The CDR3 has 12 amino acids. The germline V and J ends were trimmed by 4 bases and 12 bases, with 16 bases remaining between them. The V gene's germline CDR1 is MNHEY and CDR2 SMNVEV (reference sequence). The CDR3 sequence is CASSSGTGRGYF. CDR3 bases: TGTGCCAGCAGTTCGGGGACGGGAAGGGGGTACTTC.

This chain joins TRBV5-1 and TRBJ2-3; D might be TRBD2 (5 bases). V was trimmed by 6 bases and J by 2 bases, leaving 10 bases between them. The CDR3 spans 13 residues. Germline V gives CDR1 SGHRS, CDR2 YFSETQ. The chain's CDR3 is CASMSGLTDTQYF. The CDR3 DNA reads TGCGCCAGCATGAGCGGCCTCACAGATACGCAGTATTTT. The whole variable domain, remainder taken from reference TRBV5-1 and TRBJ2-3, is KAGVTQTPRYLIKTRGQQVTLSCSPISGHRSVSWYQQTPGQGLQFLFEYFSETQRNKGNFPGRFSGRQFSNSRSEMNVSTLELGDSALYLCASMSGLTDTQYFGPGTRLTVL.

The rearrangement uses TRBV11-2 and TRBJ2-4; 7 bases fit TRBD1. CDR3 length: 16 residues. CDR1 is SGHAT, CDR2 FQNNGV, per germline. V was pared by 4 bases and J by 0 bases, with 6 bases of the junction left unmatched. CDR3 coding DNA: TGTGCCAGCAGCTACGGGACAGACCAAGCCAAAAACATTCAGTACTTC. Its protein product is CASSYGTDQAKNIQYF. The complete variable domain, with remaining parts taken from reference TRBV11-2 and TRBJ2-4, reads EAGVAQSPRYKIIEKRQSVAFWCNPISGHATLYWYQQILGQGPKLLIQFQNNGVVDDSQLPKDRFSAERLKGVDSTLKIQPAKLEDSAVYLCASSYGTDQAKNIQYFGAGTRLSVL.

The genes are TRBV9 and TRBJ2-7; either TRBD1 or TRBD2 may fit D (5 bases each). Germline V CDR1 and CDR2: SGDLS, YYNGEE. With 7 bases removed from V and 0 bases from J, the gap between germline ends came to 17 bases. There are 15 residues in the CDR3. Written as DNA, the CDR3 is TGTGCCAGCGGCGGTGGGGGTAGGGACTCCTACGAGCAGTACTTC. Translation: CASGGGGRDSYEQYF.

V usage is TRBV9 and J usage is TRBJ2-1; D may be TRBD2 (6 bases). Germline V gene sequence: CDR1 SGDLS, CDR2 YYNGEE. The CDR3 totals 15 residues. V lost 4 bases to trimming and J lost 11 bases, with 22 bases between them. The CDR3 spells CASSPTTLRLEQQFF. CDR3 coding DNA: TGTGCCAGCAGCCCTACGACTCTGAGACTAGAACAGCAGTTCTTC.

The chain links TRBV4-1 to TRBJ1-5; perhaps TRBD1 as D (5 bases). Trimming pared 4 bases from V and 0 bases from J, leaving 10 bases between. The CDR3 totals 15 residues. The germline V gene encodes CDR1 MGHRA and CDR2 YSYEKL. The CDR3 spells CASSLWGNSNQPQHF. CDR3 nucleotides: TGCGCCAGCAGCCTGTGGGGGAATAGCAATCAGCCCCAGCATTTT.

In regard to this clone: This specimen includes other DNA sequences encoding the same CDR3. The J gene is TRBJ2-5, the V gene TRBV7-9; no clear D. CDR1 is SEHNR, CDR2 FQNEAQ, per germline (reference sequence). The V gene lost 4 bases and the J gene lost 1 base, with 4 bases spanning the gap. The CDR3 has 12 amino acids. CDR3 protein: CASSSGQETQYF. The CDR3 region has the DNA TGTGCCAGCAGCTCCGGCCAAGAGACCCAGTACTTC. The variable domain in full, completed from reference TRBV7-9 and TRBJ2-5, reads DTGVSQNPRHKITKRGQNVTFRCDPISEHNRLYWYRQTLGQGPEFLTYFQNEAQLEKSRLLSDRFSAERPKGSFSTLEIQRTEQGDSAMYLCASSSGQETQYFGPGTRLLVL.

CDR3 protein: CASSLRGAGETQYF. The DNA of the CDR3 is TGTGCCAGCAGTCTAAGGGGGGCGGGGGAGACCCAGTACTTC. V usage is TRBV6-5 and J usage is TRBJ2-5; D tentatively reads TRBD1 or TRBD2 (6 bases each). The V end was cut by 5 bases, the J end by 5 bases, with 15 bases between. This CDR3 spans 14 amino acids. CDR1 MNHEY and CDR2 SVGAGI come from the germline V gene.

The chain carries TRBV6-4 and TRBJ2-1; TRBD1 or TRBD2 may be the D gene (5 bases each). The ends were cut back, 2 bases at V and 5 bases at J, with 13 bases in the middle. The germline V gene encodes CDR1 MRHNA and CDR2 SNTAGT. There are 15 residues in the CDR3. The CDR3 loop reads CASSDGWGSNNEQFF. The CDR3 DNA reads as TGTGCCAGCAGTGACGGATGGGGGAGCAACAATGAGCAGTTCTTC.

The chain links TRBV7-9 to TRBJ2-3; D may be TRBD2 (5 bases). The CDR3 is 12 residues long. Looked up from germline, CDR1 is SEHNR and CDR2 is FQNEAQ (reference sequence). Trimming removed 5 bases from V and 10 bases from J, with 13 bases in between. This chain's CDR3 is CASSPDTAAQYF. CDR3 bases: TGTGCCAGCAGCCCAGACACAGCGGCGCAGTATTTT.

Regarding this clone: In the same sample, other DNA sequences code for this CDR3. This chain uses TRBV18 with TRBJ2-5; 7 nucleotides align to TRBD2. The V gene end was trimmed by 3 bases and the J gene end by 0 bases; junction bases not matched to a gene: 1. This CDR3 region has 14 residues. Germline assignment: CDR1 KGHSH and CDR2 LQKENI. The CDR3 loop is CASSPGGYQETQYF. CDR3 coding DNA: TGTGCCAGCTCACCGGGAGGGTACCAAGAGACCCAGTACTTC.

This CDR3 reads CASSPLTNSPLHF. CDR3 nucleotides: TGCGCCAGCAGCCCGTTAACTAATTCACCCCTCCACTTT. V and J are TRBV4-3 and TRBJ1-6; D call uncertain. Deletions cut 4 bases from V and 6 bases from J, with 7 bases between. Germline CDR1 and CDR2: LGHNA and YSLEER. The CDR3 extends over 13 amino acids.

The chain is built from TRBV27 and TRBJ1-5; 8 bases map to TRBD1. Unmatched junction bases numbered 12, after V lost 6 bases and J lost 5 bases. The germline V gene has CDR1 MNHEY and CDR2 SMNVEV (reference sequence). The CDR3 has 16 residues. In DNA form, the CDR3 reads TGTGCCAGCAGAGGGCTACAGGGGGTGGGCGATCAGCCCCAGCATTTT. It encodes CASRGLQGVGDQPQHF.

The chain employs TRBV9 and TRBJ1-2; D possibly corresponds to TRBD1 (6 bases). The germline V and J ends were trimmed by 4 bases and 0 bases, with 19 bases remaining between them. Germline V CDR1 and CDR2: SGDLS, YYNGEE. The CDR3 is made up of 17 amino acids. The CDR3 sequence is CASSRIPPDRTNYGYTF. CDR3 coding DNA: TGTGCCAGCAGCCGAATCCCACCAGACAGGACTAACTATGGCTACACCTTC.

The gene calls are TRBV7-9 and TRBJ2-1; 14 nucleotides line up with TRBD2. CDR3 size: 19 residues. Germline V lookup: CDR1 SEHNR, CDR2 FQNEAQ (reference sequence). J lost 8 bases, V lost 5 bases, and 17 bases had no gene match. The CDR3 spells CASSTPGLAGVGDVYEQFF. The DNA of the CDR3 is TGTGCCAGCAGCACACCGGGACTAGCGGGAGTCGGGGACGTCTATGAGCAGTTCTTC. Full variable domain (outside the CDR3, taken from reference TRBV7-9 and TRBJ2-1): DTGVSQNPRHKITKRGQNVTFRCDPISEHNRLYWYRQTLGQGPEFLTYFQNEAQLEKSRLLSDRFSAERPKGSFSTLEIQRTEQGDSAMYLCASSTPGLAGVGDVYEQFFGPGTRLTVL.

The V and J genes are TRBV27 and TRBJ1-1, with 10 bases lining up with TRBD1. The V segment lost 3 bases and the J segment 8 bases; nucleotides outside the gene matches: 12. This CDR3 comprises 16 residues. Germline V gene sequence: CDR1 MNHEY, CDR2 SMNVEV (reference sequence). CDR3 protein: CASSFWTGGGLMEAFF. The CDR3 DNA reads TGTGCCAGCAGTTTTTGGACAGGGGGGGGGTTGATGGAAGCTTTCTTT.

This clone showed up just once. CDR3 residues: CASSQDRETSGGIGQYF. The CDR3 coding sequence is TGTGCCAGCAGCCAAGATCGCGAGACTAGCGGTGGGATCGGGCAGTACTTC. The chain couples TRBV4-2 to TRBJ2-7; TRBD2 aligns across 9 bases. CDR3 length: 17 residues. V shed 0 bases and J 9 bases; nucleotides not matched to a gene: 15. In germline, CDR1 is LGHNA, CDR2 YNFKEQ.

The chain links TRBV9 to TRBJ1-4; 7 nucleotides line up with TRBD1. Per germline, CDR1 SGDLS and CDR2 YYNGEE. This CDR3 contains 17 residues. Trimming took 3 bases from V and 6 from J; bases not matched to a gene: 14. CDR3 in DNA: TGTGCCAGCAGCGCCACCAGGGGGAACAGGGGAGATGAAAAACTGTTTTTT. It codes for CASSATRGNRGDEKLFF.

V usage is TRBV27 and J usage is TRBJ1-1, with no clear D. The CDR3 totals 14 residues. The V and J ends lost 2 bases and 5 bases respectively, with 12 bases between them. The germline CDR1 and CDR2 sequences are MNHEY and SMNVEV (reference sequence). In DNA form, the CDR3 reads TGTGCCAGCAGTTTACAATGGATGGAGACTGAAGCTTTCTTT. Protein: CASSLQWMETEAFF.

V usage is TRBV4-3 and J usage is TRBJ2-3; D is ambiguous. Germline V CDR1 and CDR2: LGHNA, YSLEER. Between the trimmed V and J ends, which lost 0 bases and 2 bases, there was a span of 9 bases. The CDR3 is 15 residues long. CDR3 in amino acids: CASSQDGRVTDTQYF. The CDR3 DNA follows: TGCGCCAGCAGCCAAGATGGTCGGGTCACAGATACGCAGTATTTT.

This sequence joins TRBV4-1 and TRBJ1-2; 7 nucleotides line up with TRBD1. The CDR3 totals 16 residues. Looked up from germline, CDR1 is MGHRA and CDR2 is YSYEKL. Trimming at V came to 0 bases and at J to 4 bases, leaving 8 bases not matched to a gene. The chain's CDR3 is CASSQDRQGDGYGYTF. DNA for the CDR3: TGCGCCAGCAGCCAAGATCGGCAGGGGGACGGCTATGGCTACACCTTC.